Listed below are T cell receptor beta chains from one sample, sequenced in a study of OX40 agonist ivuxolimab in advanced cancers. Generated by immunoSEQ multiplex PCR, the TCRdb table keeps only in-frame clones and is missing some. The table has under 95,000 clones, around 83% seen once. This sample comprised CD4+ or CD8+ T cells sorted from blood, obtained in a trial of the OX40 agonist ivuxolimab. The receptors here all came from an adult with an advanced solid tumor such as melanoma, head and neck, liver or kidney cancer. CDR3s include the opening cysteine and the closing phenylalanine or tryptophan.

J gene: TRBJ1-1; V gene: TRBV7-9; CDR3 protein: CASSLWNTEAFF
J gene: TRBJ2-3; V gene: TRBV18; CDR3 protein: CASSRRGQTDTQYF
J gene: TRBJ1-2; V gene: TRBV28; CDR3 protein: CASSFQGNGANYGYTF
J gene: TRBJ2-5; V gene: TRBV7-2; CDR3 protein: CASSPPGRGRGETQYF
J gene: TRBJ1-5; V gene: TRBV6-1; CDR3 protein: CANRDPPQHF
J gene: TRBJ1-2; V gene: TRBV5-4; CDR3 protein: CASSHAWALIDYGYTF
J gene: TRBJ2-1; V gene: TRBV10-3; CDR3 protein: CAISGGSSYNEQFF
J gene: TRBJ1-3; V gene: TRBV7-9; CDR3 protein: CASRPPSGEGSSGNTIYF
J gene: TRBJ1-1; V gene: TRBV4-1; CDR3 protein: CASSQRGVEAFF
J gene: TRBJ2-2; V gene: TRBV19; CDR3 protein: CASSQGQPLNTGELFF
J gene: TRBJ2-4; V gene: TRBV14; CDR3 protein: CASSHVGMAKNIQYF
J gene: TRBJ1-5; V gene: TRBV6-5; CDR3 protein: CASSSDRDQPQHF
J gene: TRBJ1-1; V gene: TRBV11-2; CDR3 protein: CASSLDFGVGTFF
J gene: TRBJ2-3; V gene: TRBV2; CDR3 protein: CASSVGRGTDTQYF
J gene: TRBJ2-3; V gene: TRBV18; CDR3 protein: CASSGTSTDTQYF
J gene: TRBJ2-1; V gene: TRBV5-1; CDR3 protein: CASSLARFNEQFF
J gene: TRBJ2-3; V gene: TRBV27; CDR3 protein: CASSLDGTDTQYF
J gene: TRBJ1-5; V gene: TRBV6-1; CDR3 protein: CASRYREGQPQHF
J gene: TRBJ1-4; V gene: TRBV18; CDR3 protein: CASSLGQGASNEKLFF
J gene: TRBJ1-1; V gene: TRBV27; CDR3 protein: CASTQAAGNTEAFF
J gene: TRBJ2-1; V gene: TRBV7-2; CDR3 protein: CASSSQRASPYNEQFF
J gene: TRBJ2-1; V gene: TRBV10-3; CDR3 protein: CAITPGTGDYNEQFF
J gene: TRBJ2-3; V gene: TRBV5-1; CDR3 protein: CASSSGQGFTDTQYF
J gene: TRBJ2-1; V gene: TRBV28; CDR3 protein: CASSLLYLAGESSYNEQFF